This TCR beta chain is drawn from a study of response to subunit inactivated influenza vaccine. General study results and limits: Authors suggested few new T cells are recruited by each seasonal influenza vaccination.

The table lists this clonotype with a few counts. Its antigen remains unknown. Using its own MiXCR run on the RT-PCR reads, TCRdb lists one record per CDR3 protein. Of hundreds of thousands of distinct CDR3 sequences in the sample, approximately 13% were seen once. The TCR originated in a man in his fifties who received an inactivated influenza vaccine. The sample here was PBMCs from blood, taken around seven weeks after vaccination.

CDR3 sequence (DNA): TGTGCCAGCAGCCAAGCGACTAGCGGTAAAGAGACCCAGTACTTC. Protein: CASSQATSGKETQYF. The chain employs TRBV4-2 and TRBJ2-5; the match to TRBD2 covers 9 bases. V was clipped by 1 base and J by 3 bases; unmatched bases: 3. CDR1 is LGHNA and CDR2 is YNFKEQ in the germline V gene. The CDR3 is made up of 15 amino acids.